This T cell receptor (beta chain) was captured in a study of T cell clonotyping in hematopoietic cell transplantation. Produced via immunoSEQ multiplex PCR; TCRdb's table is partial and in-frame only. The sample lists some 930 clones, 70% to 85% occurring once. Study-wide findings and caveats: Pathologically expanded recipient clonotypes increased progressively from day 30 to day 180 as diversity fell. Few recipient clonotypes overlapped donors; over 95% were de novo at given depth.

Comments on this clone: Its antigen is still unknown.

Germline V gene data show CDR1 as MNHNY and CDR2 as SVGAGI (reference sequence). V was trimmed by 2 bases and J by 8 bases, leaving 3 bases between them. This CDR3 is built from 11 residues. The TCR was taken from a female patient between 25 and 45 years old who had an allogeneic stem cell transplant, so the T cells may come from the graft donor. Some clones in this sample may be carry-over from other donors' samples. The rearrangement uses TRBV6-6 and TRBJ1-4; D is uncertain. Sequenced material: PBMCs, taken 30 days after allogeneic stem cell transplant. CDR3 in DNA: TGTGCCAGCAGTTACCCCGAAAAACTGTTTTTT. It translates to CASSYPEKLFF.